The sequence of this T cell receptor beta chain was determined in a study of tumor-infiltrating lymphocytes in localized non-small cell lung cancer. Study observations and caveats: TCR sequencing covered a subset of patients with enough tissue. Tumor T-cell fraction from TCR sequencing was not associated with recurrence-free survival (p = 0.61). Immunotypes IM1 and IM2 had similar TCR-derived T-cell fractions.

Germline V gene lookup returns CDR1 SNHLY and CDR2 FYNNEI. V was pared by 8 bases and J by 0 bases, with 14 bases between. The CDR3 sequence is 14 residues long. Sequencing was performed with immunoSEQ multiplex PCR; in TCRdb, only in-frame clones are kept and a portion is missing. The sample holds 15,000 to 20,000 clones, around 72% seen once. Concerning this clone: What it recognizes is unknown.

The rearrangement joins TRBV2 to TRBJ2-7; D gene ambiguous. Specimen: lung tumor tissue. The source of this sequence is a human donor with non-small cell lung cancer. The CDR3 DNA is TGTGCCAGCCGGGTTCAAATGGGCTCCTACGAGCAGTACTTC. Amino acids: CASRVQMGSYEQYF.